Here is one T cell receptor beta chain with its context. What it binds is unknown. The data stem from a study of cytomegalovirus exposure and HLA in healthy donors. Looking at the study overall: Later, an analysis reported that the 95 to 150 validation repertoires had used the same platform as the roughly 720 first-cohort repertoires. General study results and limits: Generally TCR sequences proved uncommon, though certain public TCRs appeared in numerous donors. Within the 100 to 150 validation repertoires, first-cohort TCR clusters tended to co-occur, according to a later analysis. Cytomegalovirus status was reportedly diagnosed by the classifier with high sensitivity and specificity.

Only in-frame clones appear in the TCRdb table, and some are missing; sequencing was by immunoSEQ multiplex PCR. The sample holds 70,000 to 75,000 clones, just under 95% seen once. Deletions cut 6 bases from V and 4 bases from J, with 10 bases between. The CDR3 length is 14 residues. Germline CDR1 and CDR2: MNHEY and SVGAGI. Specimen: PBMCs. The clonotype was recovered from a man in his late teens or twenties in good health and CMV-seropositive. The chain employs TRBV6-5 and TRBJ2-6; tentatively, D is TRBD2 (6 bases). The CDR3 sequence is CASSIGGGANVLTF. CDR3 coding DNA: TGTGCCAGCAGCATCGGAGGGGGGGCCAACGTCCTGACTTTC.